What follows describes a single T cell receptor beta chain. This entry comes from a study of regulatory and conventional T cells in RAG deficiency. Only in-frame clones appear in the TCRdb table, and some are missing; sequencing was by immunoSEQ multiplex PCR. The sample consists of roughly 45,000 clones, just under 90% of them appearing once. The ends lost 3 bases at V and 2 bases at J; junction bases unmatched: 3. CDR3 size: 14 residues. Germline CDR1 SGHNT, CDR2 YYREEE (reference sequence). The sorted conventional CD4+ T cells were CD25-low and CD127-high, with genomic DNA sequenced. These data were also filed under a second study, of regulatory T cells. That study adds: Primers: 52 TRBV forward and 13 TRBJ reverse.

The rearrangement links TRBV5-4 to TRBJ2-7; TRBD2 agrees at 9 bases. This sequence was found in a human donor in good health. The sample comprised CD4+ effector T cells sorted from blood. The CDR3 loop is CASSSGTSPYEQYF. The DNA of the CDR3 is TGTGCCAGCAGCTCCGGGACTAGCCCCTACGAGCAGTACTTC. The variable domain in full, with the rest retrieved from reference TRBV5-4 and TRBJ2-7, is ETGVTQSPTHLIKTRGQQVTLRCSSQSGHNTVSWYQQALGQGPQFIFQYYREEENGRGNFPPRFSGLQFPNYSSELNVNALELDDSALYLCASSSGTSPYEQYFGPGTRLTVT.